The 5 T cell receptor beta chains reported below all come from one sample, sequenced in a study of PD-1 blockade in classical Hodgkin lymphoma. In every patient, relapse followed autologous stem cell transplantation, while exposure to brentuximab vedotin differed. The data were produced by immunoSEQ multiplex PCR, yet TCRdb's version contains in-frame clones alone and is incomplete. The sample carries 120,000 to 150,000 clones, less than 80% recorded once. The sequencing used peripheral blood mononuclear cells (PBMCs), collected before the second cycle of nivolumab. The receptors stem from a human donor with classical Hodgkin lymphoma.

The chain carries TRBV7-9 and TRBJ2-5; 9 bases align to TRBD2. CDR1 is SEHNR, CDR2 FQNEAQ, per germline (reference sequence). V was clipped by 1 base and J by 5 bases; unmatched bases: 5. This CDR3 is built from 15 residues. For the CDR3, the DNA is TGTGCCAGCAGCTTAGGACTAGCGGTGATTGAGACCCAGTACTTC. Translating gives CASSLGLAVIETQYF.

The V call is TRBV6-5, the J call TRBJ2-7; 9 bases map to TRBD2. CDR1 is MNHEY, CDR2 SVGAGI, per germline. The CDR3 spans 15 residues. V was clipped by 8 bases and J by 6 bases; unmatched bases: 14. The CDR3 coding sequence is TGTGCCAGCGACACCCGGCTAGCGGGGCTCAGCGAGCAGTACTTC. This encodes CASDTRLAGLSEQYF.

V usage is TRBV2 and J usage is TRBJ1-5; a weak D match, TRBD1 (5 bases). V was shortened by 0 bases and J by 4 bases, with 19 bases between the two germline ends. There are 18 residues in the CDR3. Germline CDR1 reads SNHLY; CDR2 reads FYNNEI. The CDR3 reads CASSEAPYPGGVNQPQHF. In DNA form, the CDR3 reads TGTGCCAGCAGTGAAGCGCCGTACCCGGGGGGAGTGAATCAGCCCCAGCATTTT.

The V gene is TRBV6-5, the J gene TRBJ1-4; no firm D call. Germline CDR1 MNHEY, CDR2 SVGAGI. V shed 6 bases and J shed 8 bases, with 13 bases lying between them. The CDR3 is made up of 13 amino acids. The CDR3 coding sequence is TGTGCCAGCAGGATACCGGGTGCGGAAAAACTGTTTTTT. Encoded protein: CASRIPGAEKLFF.

V usage is TRBV7-8 and J usage is TRBJ1-1; perhaps TRBD1 as D (5 bases). Germline V gives CDR1 SGHVS, CDR2 FQNEAQ. CDR3 length: 16 amino acids. The ends were cut back, 4 bases at V and 6 bases at J, with 21 bases in the middle. The CDR3: CASSYKGREGNPEAFF. The CDR3 DNA is TGTGCCAGCAGCTATAAAGGCCGGGAGGGGAATCCTGAAGCTTTCTTT.